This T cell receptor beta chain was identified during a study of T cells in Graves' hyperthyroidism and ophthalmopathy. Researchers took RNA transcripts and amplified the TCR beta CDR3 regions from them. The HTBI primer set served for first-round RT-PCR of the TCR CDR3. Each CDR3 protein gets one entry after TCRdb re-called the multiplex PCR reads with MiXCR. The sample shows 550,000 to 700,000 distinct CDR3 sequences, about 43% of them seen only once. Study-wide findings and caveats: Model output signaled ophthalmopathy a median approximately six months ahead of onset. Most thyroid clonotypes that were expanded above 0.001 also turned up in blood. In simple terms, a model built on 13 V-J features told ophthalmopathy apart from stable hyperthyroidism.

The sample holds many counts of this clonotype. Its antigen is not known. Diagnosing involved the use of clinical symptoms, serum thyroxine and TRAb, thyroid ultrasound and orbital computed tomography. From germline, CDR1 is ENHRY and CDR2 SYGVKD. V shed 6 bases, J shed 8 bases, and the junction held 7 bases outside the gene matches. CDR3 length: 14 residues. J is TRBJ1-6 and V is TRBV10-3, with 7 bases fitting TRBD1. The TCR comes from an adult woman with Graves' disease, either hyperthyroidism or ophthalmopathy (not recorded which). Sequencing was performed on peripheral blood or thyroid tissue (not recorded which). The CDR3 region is CAIRGDSRYSPLHF. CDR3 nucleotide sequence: TGTGCCATCAGGGGGGACAGCCGATATTCACCCCTCCACTTT.